What follows are 26 T cell receptor beta chains derived from one specimen sequenced in a study of tumor-infiltrating lymphocytes in primary liver carcinoma. Synthesis of TCR beta cDNA was carried out from 500 ng total RNA with a constant-region primer. Three nested multiplex PCR rounds of slightly modified ARM-PCR generated TCR beta libraries. Running 9 to 10 cycles apiece, the first two PCR rounds relied on TRBV1-TRBV30 forward primers together with a C-beta reverse primer. Each CDR3 protein gets one entry after TCRdb re-called the multiplex PCR reads with MiXCR. The table includes under 130,000 distinct CDR3 sequences, around 80% detected once. For each extraction, RNA and DNA were obtained together from about 21-30 mg of unsorted bulk tissue. Sequencing was carried out using liver tumor tissue from sampling region 3. Subset: tumor region T3, left-lateral pole. Receptors were obtained from a man aged 35 to 55 with primary liver carcinoma and hepatitis B virus infection.

There are a few counts of this clonotype. The junction shows a germline mismatch at one end, possibly a read error. This rearrangement joins TRBV7-2 to TRBJ2-2, with 11 bases identical to TRBD2. This CDR3 is 18 amino acids long. CDR1 is SGHTA and CDR2 is FQGNSA in the germline V gene. The CDR3 sequence is CASSLVGTSGSNTGELVF. CDR3 DNA: TGTGCCAGCAGCTTAGTCGGGACTAGCGGATCGAACACCGGGGAGCTGGTTTTT.

This chain joins TRBV12-3 or TRBV12-4 and TRBJ2-5; 7 bases are shared with TRBD1. The CDR3 is 14 residues long. Losses at the gene ends were 7 bases for V and 14 bases for J; bases not matched to a gene: 19. CDR3: CASTQGQSQETQYF. CDR3 nucleotide sequence: TGTGCCAGCACTCAGGGACAGTCCCAAGAGACACAATACTTC.

Remarks on this clonotype: The junction departs from germline at one end; a sequencing error may be responsible. The genes are TRBV12-5 and TRBJ2-7, with D possibly being TRBD2 (6 bases). The CDR3 is 13 residues long. Germline CDR1 is LGHNT and CDR2 is FRNRAP. The CDR3 nucleotides are TGTACCAGTGAGGGGACTGGTTCCTACGAGCAGTATTTC. It codes for CTSEGTGSYEQYF.

V is TRBV11-2 and J is TRBJ2-1; 14 bases are shared with TRBD2. V was pared by 4 bases and J by 9 bases, with 5 bases of the junction left unmatched. Germline CDR1 reads SGHAT; CDR2 reads FQNNGV. CDR3 length: 15 amino acids. The CDR3 region has the DNA TGTGCCAGCAGCTCGGGACTAGCGGGAGAGGCTGAGCAGTTCTTC. Encoded protein: CASSSGLAGEAEQFF.

This clonotype occurred once. The rearrangement joins TRBV9 to TRBJ1-1; maybe TRBD1 (5 bases). Deletions cut 3 bases from V and 5 bases from J, with 14 bases between. The germline V gene encodes CDR1 SGDLS and CDR2 YYNGEE. CDR3 size: 14 residues. This CDR3 is CASSAGVSGTEAFF. The CDR3 region has the DNA TGTGCCAGCAGCGCGGGGGTGAGTGGGACTGAAGCTTTCTTT.

In the case of this clonotype: Given the absence of the conserved phenylalanine or tryptophan at the CDR3 end, a read error is likely. This chain uses TRBV29-1 with TRBJ2-7; 7 bases match TRBD1. The germline V gene has CDR1 SQVTM and CDR2 ANQGSEA. The CDR3 is 13 amino acids. J lost 9 bases, V lost 4 bases, and 12 bases had no gene match. CDR3 in amino acids: CSVAPTGLHRQYL. The CDR3 DNA sequence: TGCAGCGTTGCCCCGACAGGGCTCCACAGGCAGTACCTC.

Note on this clonotype: The CDR3 does not end in the conserved phenylalanine or tryptophan, so this is likely a read error. V is TRBV11-2 and J is TRBJ2-7; D perhaps matches TRBD1 (5 bases). V was trimmed by 2 bases and J by 8 bases, leaving 19 bases between them. CDR3 length: 15 residues. Germline V CDR1 and CDR2: SGHAT, FQNNGV. This CDR3 is CASSLRWTWENKQYL. CDR3 coding DNA: TGTGCCAGCAGCTTACGATGGACATGGGAAAATAAGCAGTACCTC.

Note on this clonotype: A junction boundary mismatches the germline segment, possibly from a read error. The chain has TRBV28 and TRBJ2-1; D ambiguous. The CDR3 spans 15 residues. In germline, CDR1 is MDHEN, CDR2 SYDVKM. In nucleotides, the CDR3 is TGCGCCAGCAACAGTTTATGGAGTCGGTGCGATGAGCAGTTCTTC. It yields the protein CASNSLWSRCDEQFF.

In regard to this clonotype: The junction departs from the called germline gene at one end, perhaps through a read error. This rearrangement joins TRBV14 to TRBJ2-1; the D gene is possibly TRBD2 (5 bases). CDR1 SGHDN and CDR2 FVKESK come from the germline V gene. The CDR3 extends over 16 amino acids. The DNA for the CDR3 is TGTGCCAACAGTGCCGTATCGGGATGGGTAAACAATGAGCAATTCTTC. Translated, it gives CANSAVSGWVNNEQFF. The complete variable domain, with remaining parts taken from reference TRBV14 and TRBJ2-1, reads EAGVTQFPSHSVIEKGQTVTLRCDPISGHDNLYWYRRVMGKEIKFLLHFVKESKQDESGMPNNRFLAERTGGTYSTLKVQPAELEDSGVYFCANSAVSGWVNNEQFFGPGTRLTVL.

This clonotype has just a few counts. The rearrangement links TRBV20-1 to TRBJ2-5; 9 bases line up with TRBD2. Germline lookup yields CDR1 DFQATT and CDR2 SNEGSKA (reference sequence). Germline trimming cut 3 bases from V and 5 bases from J; bases unmatched to any gene: 13. This CDR3 region has 16 residues. Here the CDR3 DNA reads TGCAGTGCTAGCGGCGAGGGGTTTGCGGGAGGGGAGACCCAGTACTTC. This sequence encodes CSASGEGFAGGETQYF.

Concerning this clonotype itself: The junction departs from the called germline gene at one end, perhaps through a read error. This chain links TRBV5-6 with TRBJ1-4; D ambiguous. In germline, CDR1 is SGHDT, CDR2 YYEEEE. The CDR3 runs 15 residues. In DNA, the CDR3 is TGTGCCAGCGGCTTGACGGGCAGAACTAATGAAAGACTGTTTTTT. Protein product: CASGLTGRTNERLFF. The full variable domain, rest sourced from reference TRBV5-6 and TRBJ1-4, is DAGVTQSPTHLIKTRGQQVTLRCSPKSGHDTVSWYQQALGQGPQFIFQYYEEEERQRGNFPDRFSGHQFPNYSSELNVNALLLGDSALYLCASGLTGRTNERLFFGSGTQLSVL.

Concerning this clonotype: Relative to the germline gene, one junction end is altered; a read error may explain this. The gene calls are TRBV4-2 and TRBJ2-6; D unclear. The length of the CDR3 is 15 residues. The V gene's germline CDR1 is LGHNA and CDR2 YNFKEQ. The CDR3 DNA reads as TGTGCCAGCAGACCCGTGACGGCTGGGGTCAACGTCCTGACTTTC. Protein: CASRPVTAGVNVLTF.

With regard to this clonotype: A junction end diverges from the germline sequence, so it may reflect a read error. The chain joins TRBV6-1 to TRBJ2-2; the match to TRBD1 covers 8 bases. The CDR3 has 18 amino acids. Germline V gene lookup returns CDR1 MNHNS and CDR2 SASEGT. CDR3 loop: CVSRGPGQADANTRELFF. The CDR3 region has the DNA TGTGTCAGCAGGGGACCGGGACAGGCTGACGCGAACACCCGGGAGCTATTTTTT.

Regarding this clonotype: At one of its ends the junction is not consistent with the germline gene, which may arise from a read error. The chain joins TRBV11-2 to TRBJ2-5, with 8 bases aligning to TRBD1. This CDR3 comprises 15 residues. Per germline, CDR1 SGHAT and CDR2 FQNNGV. CDR3 DNA: TGTGCCTGTAGCTCCCCCCGGACAGGGCAAGAGACCCAGTACTTT. This sequence encodes CACSSPRTGQETQYF. Supplemented by reference TRBV11-2 and TRBJ2-5, the full variable domain reads EAGVAQSPRYKIIEKRQSVAFWCNPISGHATLYWYQQILGQGPKLLIQFQNNGVVDDSQLPKDRFSAERLKGVDSTLKIQPAKLEDSAVYLCACSSPRTGQETQYFGPGTRLLVL.

Of note for this clonotype: At one end the junction does not follow the germline gene, possibly because of a read error. V is TRBV4-1 and J is TRBJ1-5, with unresolved D. Germline V gene sequence: CDR1 MGHRA, CDR2 YSYEKL. CDR3 length equals 13 residues. The CDR3 here is CVSSLALDQPQHF. In nucleotides, the CDR3 is TGCGTCAGCAGTCTTGCTCTCGATCAGCCCCAGCATTTT.

Concerning this clonotype itself: Since a much larger clone is just one base distant, this may be a read error. The CDR3 ends on some other residue instead of the conserved phenylalanine or tryptophan, so this is likely a read error. The V call is TRBV15, the J call TRBJ2-3; the match to TRBD2 covers 11 bases. Germline assignment: CDR1 LNHNV and CDR2 YYDKDF (reference sequence). With V trimmed by 1 base and J by 5 bases, 8 bases remained unmatched. The CDR3 contains 17 residues. DNA of the CDR3: TGTGCCACCAGCAGAGGGGGGACTAGCGGAGGTCGAGATACGCAGTATTCT. Translating it yields CATSRGGTSGGRDTQYS.

For this clonotype: The junction differs from germline at one of its ends, possibly a read error. V is TRBV28 and J is TRBJ2-3, with a possible D match to TRBD1 (5 bases). CDR1 MDHEN and CDR2 SYDVKM come from the germline V gene. The CDR3 has 15 amino acids. DNA of the CDR3: TGTGTCAGCAGTTCCATACCCCCCAGGGAAGATACGCAGTATTTT. This encodes CVSSSIPPREDTQYF.

About this clonotype: The junction shows a germline mismatch at one end, possibly a read error. The V gene is TRBV28, the J gene TRBJ2-1; 7 positions match TRBD1. The CDR3 covers 14 residues. Germline lookup yields CDR1 MDHEN and CDR2 SYDVKM. CDR3 coding DNA: TGTGCCAGCTTCGGGACAGTCGCATTCGGTGAGGAGTTCTTC. Its protein is CASFGTVAFGEEFF.

Comment on this clonotype: The CDR3 ends on some other residue instead of the conserved phenylalanine or tryptophan, so this is likely a read error. The genes are TRBV5-4 and TRBJ2-7, with unresolved D. This CDR3 has 11 residues. Germline CDR1 reads SGHNT; CDR2 reads YYREEE (reference sequence). Deletions cut 6 bases from V and 3 bases from J, with 7 bases between. The CDR3 here is CASISHYEQYS. The CDR3 region has the DNA TGTGCCAGCATCTCACACTACGAGCAGTACTCC.

This clonotype was counted only a few times. The genes are TRBV2 and TRBJ2-1, with 9 nucleotides matching TRBD2. The V segment lost 1 base and the J segment 9 bases; nucleotides outside the gene matches: 7. The CDR3 runs to 15 residues. Germline lookup yields CDR1 SNHLY and CDR2 FYNNEI. CDR3 coding DNA: TGTGCCAGCAGTGAAGTAGCGGGAGAATATGGTGAGCAGTTCTTC. It specifies CASSEVAGEYGEQFF.

The sample holds one count of this clonotype. This rearrangement joins TRBV29-1 to TRBJ2-7, with 8 bases lining up with TRBD2. Germline-derived CDR1 and CDR2 are SQVTM and ANQGSEA. Losses at the gene ends were 6 bases for V and 6 bases for J; bases not matched to a gene: 16. The CDR3 is made up of 15 amino acids. CDR3 region: CSVLVLSGGPSEQYF. Written as DNA, the CDR3 is TGCAGCGTCCTGGTACTATCGGGAGGGCCCAGCGAGCAGTACTTC.

With respect to this clonotype: Likely a read error: the CDR3 ends without its conserved phenylalanine or tryptophan. This rearrangement joins TRBV4-1 to TRBJ2-3; TRBD2 aligns across 7 bases. The CDR3 loop spans 16 amino acids. The V gene end was trimmed by 0 bases and the J gene end by 7 bases; junction bases not matched to a gene: 10. The germline V gene has CDR1 MGHRA and CDR2 YSYEKL. The CDR3 sequence is CASSQDPGGGSNTQYS. The CDR3 coding sequence is TGCGCCAGCAGCCAAGATCCAGGTGGCGGGAGTAATACGCAGTATTCT.

The rearrangement links TRBV28 to TRBJ1-2; no clear D. The germline V gene encodes CDR1 MDHEN and CDR2 SYDVKM. V was pared by 5 bases and J by 11 bases, with 27 bases between. The CDR3 consists of 16 residues. The CDR3 is CASSTPAGSLNYDYTF. The CDR3, as DNA: TGTGCCAGCAGTACCCCGGCAGGCTCTCTTAACTATGATTACACCTTC.

Comment on this clonotype: A much larger clone differs from this one at a single base, so this may be a read error. This chain connects TRBV2 to TRBJ2-3; no definite D call. The CDR3 has 14 amino acids. CDR1 SNHLY and CDR2 FYNNEI come from the germline V gene. The CDR3 DNA reads as TGTTCCAGCAGGCCCCCGGATGGCACAGATACGCAGTATTTT. This gives the protein CSSRPPDGTDTQYF. The whole variable domain, remainder taken from reference TRBV2 and TRBJ2-3, is EPEVTQTPSHQVTQMGQEVILRCVPISNHLYFYWYRQILGQKVEFLVSFYNNEISEKSEIFDDQFSVERPDGSNFTLKIRSTKLEDSAMYFCSSRPPDGTDTQYFGPGTRLTVL.

This clonotype was seen only once. It is likely a read error, because the conserved phenylalanine at the end of the CDR3 is missing. The DNA is left out, because the CDR3 cannot be placed on it with certainty; the CDR3 is given as TCRdb lists it. The chain is built from TRBV5-1 and TRBJ2-2; no check of the table's D call, TRBD2, against the DNA was made. The CDR3 sequence runs 16 residues, both termini included. Germline CDR1 and CDR2: SGHRS and YFSETQ. The CDR3 region is CASSLAGRALDGELFL.

In the case of this clonotype: Sequence at one end of the junction differs from germline and may be a read error. This chain uses TRBV5-4 with TRBJ2-5; tentatively, D is TRBD1 or TRBD2 (5 bases each). This CDR3 is built from 19 residues. From germline, CDR1 is SGHNT and CDR2 YYREEE (reference sequence). CDR3 residues: CASSWSGAAEGLSEETQHF. The CDR3 DNA reads TGTGCCAGCAGCTGGAGTGGGGCAGCGGAAGGGCTAAGCGAAGAGACCCAGCACTTC.